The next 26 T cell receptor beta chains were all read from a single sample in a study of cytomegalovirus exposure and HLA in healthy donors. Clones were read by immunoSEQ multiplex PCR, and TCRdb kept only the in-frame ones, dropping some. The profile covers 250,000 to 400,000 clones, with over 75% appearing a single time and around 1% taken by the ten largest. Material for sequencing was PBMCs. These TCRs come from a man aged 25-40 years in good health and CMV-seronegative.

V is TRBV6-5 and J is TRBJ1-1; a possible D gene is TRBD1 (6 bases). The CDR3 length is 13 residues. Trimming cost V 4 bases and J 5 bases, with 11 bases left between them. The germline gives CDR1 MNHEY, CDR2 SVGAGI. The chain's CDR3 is CASSLGGITEAFF. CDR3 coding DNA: TGTGCCAGCAGTTTAGGGGGTATTACTGAAGCTTTCTTT.

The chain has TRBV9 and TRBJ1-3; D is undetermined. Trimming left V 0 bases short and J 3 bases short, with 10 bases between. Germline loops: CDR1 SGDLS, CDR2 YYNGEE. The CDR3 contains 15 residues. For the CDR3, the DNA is TGTGCCAGCAGCGTAGGCCTGGCTGATGGAAACACCATATATTTT. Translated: CASSVGLADGNTIYF.

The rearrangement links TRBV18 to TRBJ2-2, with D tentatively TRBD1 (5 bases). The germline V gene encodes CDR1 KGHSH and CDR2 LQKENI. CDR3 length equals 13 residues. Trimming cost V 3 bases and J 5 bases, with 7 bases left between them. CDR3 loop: CASSPGQTGELFF. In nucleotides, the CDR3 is TGTGCCAGCTCACCGGGGCAAACCGGGGAGCTGTTTTTT.

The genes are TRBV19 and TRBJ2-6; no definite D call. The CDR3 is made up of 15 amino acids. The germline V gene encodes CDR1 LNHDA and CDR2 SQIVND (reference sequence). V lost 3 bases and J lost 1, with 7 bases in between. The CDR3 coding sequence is TGTGCCAGTAGTATTCTAGGATCTGGGGCCAACGTCCTGACTTTC. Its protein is CASSILGSGANVLTF.

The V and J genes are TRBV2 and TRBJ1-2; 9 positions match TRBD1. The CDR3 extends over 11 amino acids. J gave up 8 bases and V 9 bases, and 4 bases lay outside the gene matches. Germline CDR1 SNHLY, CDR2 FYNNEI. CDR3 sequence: CARTGGGGYTF. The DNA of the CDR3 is TGTGCCAGAACAGGGGGCGGGGGCTACACCTTC. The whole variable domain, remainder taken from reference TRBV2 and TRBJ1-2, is EPEVTQTPSHQVTQMGQEVILRCVPISNHLYFYWYRQILGQKVEFLVSFYNNEISEKSEIFDDQFSVERPDGSNFTLKIRSTKLEDSAMYFCARTGGGGYTFGSGTRLTVV.

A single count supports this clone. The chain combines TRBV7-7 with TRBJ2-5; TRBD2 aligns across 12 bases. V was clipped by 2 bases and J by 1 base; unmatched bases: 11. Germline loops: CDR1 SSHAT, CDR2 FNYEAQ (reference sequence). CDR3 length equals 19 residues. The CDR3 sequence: CASSLQIGLAGGSQETQYF. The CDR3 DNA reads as TGTGCCAGCAGCTTACAGATCGGCCTAGCGGGGGGGAGCCAAGAGACCCAGTACTTC.

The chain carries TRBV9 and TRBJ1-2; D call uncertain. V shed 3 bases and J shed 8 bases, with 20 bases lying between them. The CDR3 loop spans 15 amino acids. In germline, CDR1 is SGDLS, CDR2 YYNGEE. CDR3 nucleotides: TGTGCCAGCAGCGAGATCCCGTCCCGAGAGGGAGGCTACACCTTC. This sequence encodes CASSEIPSREGGYTF.

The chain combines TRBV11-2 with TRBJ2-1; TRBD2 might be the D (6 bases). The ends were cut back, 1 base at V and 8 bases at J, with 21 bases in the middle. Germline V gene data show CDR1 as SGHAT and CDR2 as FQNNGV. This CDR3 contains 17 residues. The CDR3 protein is CASSLVLARGTTDEQFF. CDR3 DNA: TGTGCCAGCAGCTTAGTGCTGGCGCGGGGCACCACCGATGAGCAGTTCTTC.

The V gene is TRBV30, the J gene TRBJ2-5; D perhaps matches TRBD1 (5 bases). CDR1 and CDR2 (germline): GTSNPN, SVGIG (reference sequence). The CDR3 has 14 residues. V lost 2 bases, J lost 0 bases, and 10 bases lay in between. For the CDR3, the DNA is TGTGCCTGGAGTTCGGGCAGGGACCAAGAGACCCAGTACTTC. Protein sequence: CAWSSGRDQETQYF.

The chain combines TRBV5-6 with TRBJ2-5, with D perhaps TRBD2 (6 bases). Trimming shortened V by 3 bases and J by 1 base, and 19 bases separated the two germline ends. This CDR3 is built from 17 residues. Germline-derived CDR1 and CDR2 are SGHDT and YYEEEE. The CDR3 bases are TGTGCCAGCAGCTGGAGTAGTGGAGGGTTTTTCCAAGAGACCCAGTACTTC. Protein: CASSWSSGGFFQETQYF.

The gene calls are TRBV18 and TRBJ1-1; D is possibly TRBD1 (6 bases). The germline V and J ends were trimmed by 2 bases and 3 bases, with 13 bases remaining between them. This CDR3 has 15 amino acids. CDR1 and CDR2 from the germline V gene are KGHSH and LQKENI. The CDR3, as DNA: TGTGCCAGCTCACCAGGACAGTCCTCGTACACTGAAGCTTTCTTT. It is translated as CASSPGQSSYTEAFF.

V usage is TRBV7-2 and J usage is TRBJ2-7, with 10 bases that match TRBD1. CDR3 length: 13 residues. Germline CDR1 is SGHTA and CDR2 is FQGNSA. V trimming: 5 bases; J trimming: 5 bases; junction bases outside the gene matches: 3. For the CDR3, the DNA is TGTGCCAGCAGCCGGGACAGGGGAAACGAGCAGTACTTC. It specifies CASSRDRGNEQYF.

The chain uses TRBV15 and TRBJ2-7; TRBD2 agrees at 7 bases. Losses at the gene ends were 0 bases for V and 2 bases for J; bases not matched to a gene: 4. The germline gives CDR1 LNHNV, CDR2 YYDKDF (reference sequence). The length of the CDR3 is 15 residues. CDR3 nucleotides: TGTGCCACCAGCAGAGATGTGGGGGGGGCCTACGAGCAGTACTTC. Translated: CATSRDVGGAYEQYF.

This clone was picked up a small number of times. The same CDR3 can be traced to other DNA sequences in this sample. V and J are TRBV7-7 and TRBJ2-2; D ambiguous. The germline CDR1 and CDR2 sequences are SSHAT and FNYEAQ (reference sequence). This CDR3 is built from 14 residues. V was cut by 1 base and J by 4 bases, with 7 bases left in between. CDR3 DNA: TGTGCCAGCAGCTTAGACGGGTCCACCGGGGAGCTGTTTTTT. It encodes CASSLDGSTGELFF. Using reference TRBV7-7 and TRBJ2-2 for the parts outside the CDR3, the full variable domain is GAGVSQSPRYKVTKRGQDVTLRCDPISSHATLYWYQQALGQGPEFLTYFNYEAQPDKSGLPSDRFSAERPEGSISTLTIQRTEQRDSAMYRCASSLDGSTGELFFGEGSRLTVL.

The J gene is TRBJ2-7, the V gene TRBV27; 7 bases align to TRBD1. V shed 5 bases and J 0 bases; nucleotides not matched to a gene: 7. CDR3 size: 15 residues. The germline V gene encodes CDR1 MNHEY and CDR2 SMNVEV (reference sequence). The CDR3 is CASSTGVPSSYEQYF. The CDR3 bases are TGTGCCAGCAGTACAGGGGTCCCGAGCTCCTACGAGCAGTACTTC.

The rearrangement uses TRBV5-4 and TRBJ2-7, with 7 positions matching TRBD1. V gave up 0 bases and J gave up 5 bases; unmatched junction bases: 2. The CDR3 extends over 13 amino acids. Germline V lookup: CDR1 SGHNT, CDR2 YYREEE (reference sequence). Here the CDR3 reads CASSLGTGDEQYF. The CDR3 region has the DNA TGTGCCAGCAGCTTGGGTACAGGGGACGAGCAGTACTTC. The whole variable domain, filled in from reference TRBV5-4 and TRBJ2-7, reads ETGVTQSPTHLIKTRGQQVTLRCSSQSGHNTVSWYQQALGQGPQFIFQYYREEENGRGNFPPRFSGLQFPNYSSELNVNALELDDSALYLCASSLGTGDEQYFGPGTRLTVT.

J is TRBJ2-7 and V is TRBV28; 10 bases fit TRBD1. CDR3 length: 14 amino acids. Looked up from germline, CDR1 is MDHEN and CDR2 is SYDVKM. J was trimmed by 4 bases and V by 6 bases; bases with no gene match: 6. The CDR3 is CASRLTGGVYEQYF. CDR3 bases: TGTGCCAGCAGACTGACAGGGGGCGTGTACGAGCAGTACTTC. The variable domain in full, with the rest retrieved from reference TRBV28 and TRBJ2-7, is DVKVTQSSRYLVKRTGEKVFLECVQDMDHENMFWYRQDPGLGLRLIYFSYDVKMKEKGDIPEGYSVSREKKERFSLILESASTNQTSMYLCASRLTGGVYEQYFGPGTRLTVT.

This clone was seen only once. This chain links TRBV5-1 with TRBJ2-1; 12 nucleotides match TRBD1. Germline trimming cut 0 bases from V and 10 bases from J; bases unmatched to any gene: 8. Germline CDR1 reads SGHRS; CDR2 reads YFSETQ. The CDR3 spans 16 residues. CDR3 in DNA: TGCGCCAGCAGCTTGGGGTCGGGGACAGGGGGCGTCGAGCAGTTCTTC. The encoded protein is CASSLGSGTGGVEQFF.

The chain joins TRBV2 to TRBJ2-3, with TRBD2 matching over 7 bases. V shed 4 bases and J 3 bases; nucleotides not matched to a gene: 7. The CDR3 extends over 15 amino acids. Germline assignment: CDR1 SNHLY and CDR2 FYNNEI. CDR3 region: CASSARLAVTDTQYF. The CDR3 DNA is TGTGCCAGCAGTGCCCGGCTAGCGGTAACAGATACGCAGTATTTT.

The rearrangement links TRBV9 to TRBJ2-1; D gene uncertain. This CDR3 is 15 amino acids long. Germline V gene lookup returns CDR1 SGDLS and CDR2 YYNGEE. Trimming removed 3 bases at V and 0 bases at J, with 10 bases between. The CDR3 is CASSGDKSSYNEQFF. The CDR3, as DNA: TGTGCCAGCAGCGGCGACAAGAGCTCCTACAATGAGCAGTTCTTC. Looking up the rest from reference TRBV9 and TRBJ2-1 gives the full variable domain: DSGVTQTPKHLITATGQRVTLRCSPRSGDLSVYWYQQSLDQGLQFLIQYYNGEERAKGNILERFSAQQFPDLHSELNLSSLELGDSALYFCASSGDKSSYNEQFFGPGTRLTVL.

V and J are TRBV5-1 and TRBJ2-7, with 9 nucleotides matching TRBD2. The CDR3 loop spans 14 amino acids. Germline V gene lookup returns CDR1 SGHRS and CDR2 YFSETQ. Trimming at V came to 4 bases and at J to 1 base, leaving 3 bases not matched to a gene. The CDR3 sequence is CASSGGGASYEQYF. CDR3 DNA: TGCGCCAGCAGCGGCGGGGGGGCGTCCTACGAGCAGTACTTC.

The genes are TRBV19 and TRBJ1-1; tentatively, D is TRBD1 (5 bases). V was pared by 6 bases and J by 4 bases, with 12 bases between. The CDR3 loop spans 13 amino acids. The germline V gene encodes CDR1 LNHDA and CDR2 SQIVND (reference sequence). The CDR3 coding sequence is TGTGCCAGTAGAGGGGCCTGGGGCACTGAAGCTTTCTTT. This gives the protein CASRGAWGTEAFF.

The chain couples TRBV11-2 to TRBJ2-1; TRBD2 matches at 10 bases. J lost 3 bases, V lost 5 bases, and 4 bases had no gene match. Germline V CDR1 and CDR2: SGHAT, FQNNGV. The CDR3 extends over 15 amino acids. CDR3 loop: CASSLTSGYYNEQFF. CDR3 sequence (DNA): TGTGCCAGCAGCCTGACTAGCGGGTACTACAATGAGCAGTTCTTC.

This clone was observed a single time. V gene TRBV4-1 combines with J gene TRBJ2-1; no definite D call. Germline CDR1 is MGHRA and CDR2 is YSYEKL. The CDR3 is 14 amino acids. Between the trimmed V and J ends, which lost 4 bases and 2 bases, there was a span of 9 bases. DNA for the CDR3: TGCGCCAGCAGCCCAAATCAGGCCTACAATGAGCAGTTCTTC. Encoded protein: CASSPNQAYNEQFF.

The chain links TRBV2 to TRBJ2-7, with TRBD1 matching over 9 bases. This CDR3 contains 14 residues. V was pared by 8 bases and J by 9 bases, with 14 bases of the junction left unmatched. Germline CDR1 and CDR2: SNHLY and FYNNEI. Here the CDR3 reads CASWEDRGRSGQYF. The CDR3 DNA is TGTGCCAGCTGGGAGGACAGGGGACGATCCGGGCAGTACTTC.

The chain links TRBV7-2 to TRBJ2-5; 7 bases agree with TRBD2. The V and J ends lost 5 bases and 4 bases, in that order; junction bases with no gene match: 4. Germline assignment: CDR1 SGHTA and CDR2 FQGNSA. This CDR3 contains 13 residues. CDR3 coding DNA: TGTGCCAGCAGCCAGGGACTATCAGAGACCCAGTACTTC. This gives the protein CASSQGLSETQYF.